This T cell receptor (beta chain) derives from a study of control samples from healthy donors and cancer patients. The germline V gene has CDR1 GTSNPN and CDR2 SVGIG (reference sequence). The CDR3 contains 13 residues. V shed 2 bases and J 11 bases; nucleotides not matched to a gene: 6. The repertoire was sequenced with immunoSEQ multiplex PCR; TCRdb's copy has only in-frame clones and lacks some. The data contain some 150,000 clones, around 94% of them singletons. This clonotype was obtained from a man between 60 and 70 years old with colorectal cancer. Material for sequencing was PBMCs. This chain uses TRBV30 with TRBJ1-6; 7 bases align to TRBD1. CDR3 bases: TGTGCCTGGAGTCCAACAGGGGAGACACCCCTCCACTTT. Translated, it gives CAWSPTGETPLHF.